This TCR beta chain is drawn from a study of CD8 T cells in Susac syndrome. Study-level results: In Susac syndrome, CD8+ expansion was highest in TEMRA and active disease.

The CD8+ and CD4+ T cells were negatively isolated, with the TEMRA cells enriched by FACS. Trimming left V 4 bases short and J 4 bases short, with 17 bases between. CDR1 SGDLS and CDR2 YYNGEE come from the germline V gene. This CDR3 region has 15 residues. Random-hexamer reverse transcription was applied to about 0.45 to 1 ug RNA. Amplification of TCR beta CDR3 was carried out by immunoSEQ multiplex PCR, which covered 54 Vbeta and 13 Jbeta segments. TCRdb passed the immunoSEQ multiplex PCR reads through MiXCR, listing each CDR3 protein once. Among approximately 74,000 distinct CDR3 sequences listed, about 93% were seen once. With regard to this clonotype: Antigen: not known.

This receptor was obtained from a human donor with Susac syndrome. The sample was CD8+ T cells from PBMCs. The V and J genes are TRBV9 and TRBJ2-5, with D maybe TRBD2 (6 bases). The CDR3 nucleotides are TGTGCCAGCAGCCTGGGGTGGCGGGAAGGAGAGACCCAGTACTTC. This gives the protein CASSLGWREGETQYF.